One sample yielded the 26 T cell receptor beta chains listed below, sequenced in a study of shared clonotypes between healthy human individuals. The repertoire was sequenced with immunoSEQ multiplex PCR; TCRdb's copy has only in-frame clones and lacks some. The repertoire has 950,000 to 1,200,000 clones, roughly 77% of them found once; the top ten carry 0.7% to 0.95%. Specimen: memory CD4+ T cells from PBMCs. Subset: CD45RA-negative fraction. Receptors originate from a man aged 18 to 30 in good health. Some clones in this sample may be carry-over from other donors' samples.

There are a few counts of this clone. The chain has TRBV4-1 and TRBJ2-5; TRBD1 matches 7 bases. The ends lost 2 bases at V and 4 bases at J; junction bases unmatched: 7. CDR1 MGHRA and CDR2 YSYEKL come from the germline V gene. The CDR3 sequence is 15 residues long. Written as DNA, the CDR3 is TGCGCCAGCAGCCAACCTGTTCGGGACAGAGAGACCCAGTACTTC. Its translation is CASSQPVRDRETQYF.

The V call is TRBV9, the J call TRBJ2-7; 9 nucleotides line up with TRBD1. Trimming removed 0 bases from V and 7 bases from J; junction bases left unmatched: 14. Germline CDR1 SGDLS, CDR2 YYNGEE. The CDR3 extends over 17 amino acids. This chain's CDR3 is CASSVGQRGQGPEEQYF. CDR3 coding DNA: TGTGCCAGCAGCGTAGGCCAGAGGGGACAGGGACCGGAGGAGCAGTACTTC.

This chain joins TRBV11-2 and TRBJ1-1; 9 positions agree with TRBD1. CDR1 SGHAT and CDR2 FQNNGV come from the germline V gene. V trimming: 6 bases; J trimming: 0 bases; junction bases outside the gene matches: 8. The CDR3 spans 16 residues. Here the CDR3 reads CASSFTGGFMNTEAFF. CDR3 DNA sequence: TGTGCCAGCAGTTTTACAGGGGGCTTCATGAACACTGAAGCTTTCTTT.

This clone was recorded once. The V and J genes are TRBV20-1 and TRBJ1-2, with no clear D. The V and J ends lost 4 bases and 4 bases respectively, with 7 bases between them. The CDR3 contains 11 residues. Germline-derived CDR1 and CDR2 are DFQATT and SNEGSKA (reference sequence). The CDR3 nucleotides read TGCAGTGCTAACGGTCTCTATGGCTACACCTTC. The encoded protein is CSANGLYGYTF.

The chain combines TRBV19 with TRBJ2-2; no definite D call. CDR1 and CDR2 (germline): LNHDA, SQIVND (reference sequence). Trimming removed 6 bases at V and 5 bases at J, with 13 bases between. The CDR3 totals 14 residues. The CDR3 DNA reads TGTGCCAGTAGACGCGAGCTTGTGACCGGGGAGCTGTTTTTT. Translated: CASRRELVTGELFF.

As regards this clone: Other DNA sequences in the sample encode the same CDR3. The gene calls are TRBV5-1 and TRBJ2-1, with 11 bases identical to TRBD1. This CDR3 comprises 15 residues. The junction had 1 base not matched to a gene; V was cut back by 3 bases and J by 2 bases. Germline lookup yields CDR1 SGHRS and CDR2 YFSETQ. The CDR3 loop reads CASSSGQGAYNEQFF. CDR3 coding DNA: TGCGCCAGCAGCTCGGGACAGGGGGCCTACAATGAGCAGTTCTTC. The full variable domain, rest sourced from reference TRBV5-1 and TRBJ2-1, is KAGVTQTPRYLIKTRGQQVTLSCSPISGHRSVSWYQQTPGQGLQFLFEYFSETQRNKGNFPGRFSGRQFSNSRSEMNVSTLELGDSALYLCASSSGQGAYNEQFFGPGTRLTVL.

The chain recombines TRBV11-2 with TRBJ1-1; 7 bases line up with TRBD1. The V gene end was trimmed by 1 base and the J gene end by 2 bases; junction bases not matched to a gene: 4. The CDR3 consists of 15 residues. Germline V gene sequence: CDR1 SGHAT, CDR2 FQNNGV. This CDR3 reads CASSLAGGPNTEAFF. The CDR3 coding sequence is TGTGCCAGCAGCTTAGCAGGGGGTCCTAACACTGAAGCTTTCTTT.

The chain is built from TRBV27 and TRBJ2-5; a possible D gene is TRBD2 (5 bases). CDR3 length equals 13 residues. In germline, CDR1 is MNHEY, CDR2 SMNVEV (reference sequence). The V gene lost 3 bases and the J gene lost 4 bases, with 9 bases spanning the gap. As DNA, the CDR3 is TGTGCCAGCAGTTTTGGCGGGCCAGAGACCCAGTACTTC. Translating gives CASSFGGPETQYF.

The chain joins TRBV28 to TRBJ2-1; 11 nucleotides line up with TRBD2. Germline V gene lookup returns CDR1 MDHEN and CDR2 SYDVKM. V shed 6 bases and J 6 bases; nucleotides not matched to a gene: 16. The CDR3 is 18 amino acids. CDR3 DNA sequence: TGTGCCAGCAGAGGACTAGCGGGCAGGGAGTACATTTTCAATGAGCAGTTCTTC. This translates into CASRGLAGREYIFNEQFF.

This chain joins TRBV28 and TRBJ2-3; the D is unclear. Germline CDR1 MDHEN, CDR2 SYDVKM. The CDR3 is made up of 16 amino acids. Trimming left V 6 bases short and J 0 bases short, with 16 bases between. The CDR3 is CASRVGRHLSTDTQYF. CDR3 in DNA: TGTGCCAGCAGAGTGGGCCGACACCTTAGCACAGATACGCAGTATTTT.

V usage is TRBV18 and J usage is TRBJ1-1; D ambiguous. This CDR3 spans 13 amino acids. The ends were cut back, 6 bases at V and 4 bases at J, with 12 bases in the middle. Germline-derived CDR1 and CDR2 are KGHSH and LQKENI. CDR3 nucleotide sequence: TGTGCCAGCTCCCAGGCCCCGGGCACTGAAGCTTTCTTT. It is translated as CASSQAPGTEAFF.

The chain couples TRBV28 to TRBJ2-1; 7 bases fit TRBD2. V dropped 6 bases and J dropped 10; count of bases not matched to a gene: 6. Germline V gene sequence: CDR1 MDHEN, CDR2 SYDVKM. This CDR3 is built from 12 residues. The CDR3 reads CASSRSGSEQFF. The CDR3 nucleotides read TGTGCCAGCAGCCGTAGCGGGTCGGAGCAGTTCTTC.

The chain uses TRBV5-4 and TRBJ1-2; 8 bases fit TRBD1. Germline CDR1 is SGHNT and CDR2 is YYREEE (reference sequence). This CDR3 is built from 15 residues. The V gene end was trimmed by 3 bases and the J gene end by 8 bases; junction bases not matched to a gene: 12. This chain's CDR3 is CASSSGTGIYVGYTF. CDR3 in DNA: TGTGCCAGCAGCTCCGGGACAGGCATTTACGTGGGCTACACCTTC.

CDR3 residues: CASRRRGTNTGELFF. CDR3 DNA sequence: TGTGCCAGCCGGAGAAGAGGGACGAACACCGGGGAGCTGTTTTTT. V is TRBV2 and J is TRBJ2-2; D possibly corresponds to TRBD2 (5 bases). Trimming pared 8 bases from V and 0 bases from J, leaving 13 bases between. The CDR3 is 15 residues long. CDR1 SNHLY and CDR2 FYNNEI come from the germline V gene.

This clone was observed a few times. The CDR3 region has the DNA TGTGCTAGTGGTTTGGGGCGCCCGGGACAGGAGATCCAAGAGACCCAGTACTTC. The encoded protein is CASGLGRPGQEIQETQYF. J is TRBJ2-5 and V is TRBV12-5, with 8 bases fitting TRBD1. Germline loops: CDR1 LGHNT, CDR2 FRNRAP. Trimming cost V 1 base and J 1 base; bases outside gene matches: 11. CDR3 length equals 18 residues.

The genes are TRBV6-5 and TRBJ1-5; D gene uncertain. The CDR3 is 15 amino acids. The V gene's germline CDR1 is MNHEY and CDR2 SVGAGI. The V and J ends lost 6 bases and 5 bases respectively, with 17 bases between them. In nucleotides, the CDR3 is TGTGCCAGCAGACCCCACATAGGACCTCATCAGCCCCAGCATTTT. This sequence encodes CASRPHIGPHQPQHF.

This clone was observed a few times. The rearrangement links TRBV7-8 to TRBJ2-3; 14 nucleotides line up with TRBD2. With 1 base clipped from V and 3 bases from J, the junction kept 3 bases outside the gene matches. Germline CDR1 and CDR2: SGHVS and FQNEAQ. This CDR3 is built from 17 residues. The CDR3 loop reads CASSLGTSGRPTDTQYF. In DNA, the CDR3 is TGTGCCAGCAGCTTAGGGACTAGCGGGAGGCCGACAGATACGCAGTATTTT.

This chain uses TRBV30 with TRBJ2-7, with TRBD2 identical over 10 bases. Germline CDR1 reads GTSNPN; CDR2 reads SVGIG (reference sequence). The V and J ends lost 2 bases and 0 bases, in that order; junction bases with no gene match: 4. The CDR3 consists of 15 residues. The CDR3 region is CAWSKASGSSYEQYF. The DNA of the CDR3 is TGTGCCTGGAGTAAGGCTAGCGGGAGCTCCTACGAGCAGTACTTC.

The V gene is TRBV7-2, the J gene TRBJ2-7; 10 bases are shared with TRBD2. This CDR3 has 14 amino acids. Per the germline V gene, CDR1 is SGHTA and CDR2 is FQGNSA. V was pared by 5 bases and J by 0 bases, with 1 base of the junction left unmatched. DNA of the CDR3: TGTGCCAGCAGCCCTAGCGGGAGCTCCTACGAGCAGTACTTC. It translates to CASSPSGSSYEQYF.

The chain links TRBV11-2 to TRBJ2-7; 9 nucleotides line up with TRBD1. CDR1 and CDR2 from the germline V gene are SGHAT and FQNNGV. V was clipped by 2 bases and J by 1 base; unmatched bases: 3. The CDR3 contains 15 residues. The CDR3 bases are TGTGCCAGCAGCTTACCCGGGACAGGGTCCTACGAGCAGTACTTC. This translates into CASSLPGTGSYEQYF.

In this sample, this clone turned up once. The rearrangement joins TRBV28 to TRBJ2-1; D may be TRBD2 (6 bases). Per the germline V gene, CDR1 is MDHEN and CDR2 is SYDVKM. Between the trimmed V and J ends, which lost 8 bases and 7 bases, there was a span of 21 bases. The CDR3 extends over 15 amino acids. The CDR3 loop is CASLRGGVGGNEQFF. The CDR3 region has the DNA TGTGCCAGCCTTCGGGGCGGTGTCGGAGGGAATGAGCAGTTCTTC.

This chain joins TRBV7-3 and TRBJ2-1; 10 bases match TRBD2. The V gene's germline CDR1 is SGHTA and CDR2 FQGTGA. The V segment lost 0 bases and the J segment 2 bases; nucleotides outside the gene matches: 4. This CDR3 has 17 residues. The CDR3 spells CASSLTASGRAYNEQFF. CDR3 nucleotides: TGTGCCAGCAGCTTAACGGCCAGCGGGAGGGCCTACAATGAGCAGTTCTTC.

This chain connects TRBV2 to TRBJ1-2; 8 bases are a match to TRBD1. This CDR3 has 13 amino acids. The V and J ends lost 6 bases and 7 bases, in that order; junction bases with no gene match: 7. The germline gives CDR1 SNHLY, CDR2 FYNNEI. DNA of the CDR3: TGTGCCAGCAGGCCCAGGGGGCAAGCTGGCTACACCTTC. This codes for CASRPRGQAGYTF. Supplemented by reference TRBV2 and TRBJ1-2, the full variable domain reads EPEVTQTPSHQVTQMGQEVILRCVPISNHLYFYWYRQILGQKVEFLVSFYNNEISEKSEIFDDQFSVERPDGSNFTLKIRSTKLEDSAMYFCASRPRGQAGYTFGSGTRLTVV.

The J gene is TRBJ2-6, the V gene TRBV5-1; possible D gene TRBD2, 5 bases. This CDR3 region has 14 residues. Trimming removed 7 bases at V and 0 bases at J, with 8 bases between. Germline V gene lookup returns CDR1 SGHRS and CDR2 YFSETQ. The CDR3 bases are TGCGCCAGCCCCGGGATCTCTGGGGCCAACGTCCTGACTTTC. Protein sequence: CASPGISGANVLTF.

This clone was detected many times. The V call is TRBV28, the J call TRBJ1-2, with D maybe TRBD1 (5 bases). Trimming left V 5 bases short and J 4 bases short, with 14 bases between. The CDR3 covers 14 residues. Germline V gene sequence: CDR1 MDHEN, CDR2 SYDVKM. As DNA, the CDR3 is TGTGCCAGCAGTCCCACGGGACGGACCTATGGCTACACCTTC. It translates to CASSPTGRTYGYTF.

The CDR3 nucleotides read TGTGCCAGCTCACCATACCGGGACCCCGGGAGCTACACCTTC. Translated: CASSPYRDPGSYTF. The chain uses TRBV18 and TRBJ1-2, with a tentative D call TRBD1 (5 bases). The CDR3 has 14 amino acids. The V end lost 2 bases, the J end lost 9 bases, and 16 bases lay between the germline ends. The germline V gene has CDR1 KGHSH and CDR2 LQKENI. The whole variable domain, remainder taken from reference TRBV18 and TRBJ1-2, is NAGVMQNPRHLVRRRGQEARLRCSPMKGHSHVYWYRQLPEEGLKFMVYLQKENIIDESGMPKERFSAEFPKEGPSILRIQQVVRGDSAAYFCASSPYRDPGSYTFGSGTRLTVV.